This paragraph reports one TCR beta chain. The data were taken from a study of blood T cell repertoires in COVID-19. Overall study context: Donors in the United States, Italy and Spain gave samples during acute or convalescent COVID-19. Sources were T cells, B-cell-depleted T cells, or PBMCs; the material itself was cDNA or gDNA.

Measured with immunoSEQ multiplex PCR; TCRdb has only the in-frame clones, and not every one. Of 200,000 or so clones listed, about 91% are singletons. The CDR3 runs to 16 residues. The ends lost 5 bases at V and 0 bases at J; junction bases unmatched: 9. Germline loops: CDR1 SGHRS, CDR2 YFSETQ. This TCR was sampled from a woman in her 40s with acute COVID-19. The chain is built from TRBV5-1 and TRBJ2-3, with 7 bases fitting TRBD1. Sequencing was done on a sample of PBMCs or T cells enriched from blood (not recorded which). The CDR3 bases are TGCGCCAGCAGGCTCCGGGGACAGTCTAGCACAGATACGCAGTATTTT. It codes for CASRLRGQSSTDTQYF.